The 18 T cell receptor beta chains presented below share a single source sample, sequenced in a study of regulatory T cells in long-lasting Graves disease. This sample's time point: newly diagnosed GD, antithyroid drugs for less than 3 months. Scientists built the TCR library using RNA that was extracted from PBMCs. iRepertoire HTBI primers and Arm-PCR of CDR3 regions built TCR beta libraries. Each CDR3 protein gets one entry after TCRdb re-called the multiplex PCR reads with MiXCR. The sample consists of more than 450,000 distinct CDR3 sequences, roughly 17% of them appearing once. These data were also filed under a second study, of T cells in Graves' hyperthyroidism and ophthalmopathy.

Source: peripheral blood mononuclear cells (PBMCs), taken at new diagnosis, from a patient treated with antithyroid drugs. The origin of the receptors is a man aged 35-49 years with Graves disease.

This clonotype was counted ten times or more. An end of the junction differs from the germline gene, which may be a read error. This chain connects TRBV7-9 to TRBJ2-7; 9 nucleotides agree with TRBD1. Germline-derived CDR1 and CDR2 are SEHNR and FQNEAQ (reference sequence). The CDR3 has 14 residues. As DNA, the CDR3 is TGCGCCAGCAGCCGAGGGACAGGGTCCTACGAGCAGTACTTC. This codes for CASSRGTGSYEQYF.

On this clonotype itself: A read error may be the cause here, since a much bigger clone is one base away. This chain uses TRBV9 with TRBJ2-7; 9 bases are a match to TRBD1. The V gene end was trimmed by 8 bases and the J gene end by 0 bases; junction bases not matched to a gene: 9. Looked up from germline, CDR1 is SGDLS and CDR2 is YYNGEE. CDR3 size: 15 residues. The CDR3 protein is CASNAGTGISYEQYF. Written as DNA, the CDR3 is TGTGCCAGTAACGCCGGGACAGGGATCTCCTACGAGCAGTACTTC.

The chain couples TRBV29-1 to TRBJ1-1; 9 nucleotides line up with TRBD1. Unmatched junction bases numbered 8, after V lost 4 bases and J lost 5 bases. Per germline, CDR1 SQVTM and CDR2 ANQGSEA. This CDR3 has 14 residues. CDR3 in DNA: TGCAGCGTTGGGGACAGGGTGGGGGAGACTGAAGCTTTCTTT. Protein product: CSVGDRVGETEAFF.

This clonotype was seen repeatedly, ten times or more. The chain carries TRBV27 and TRBJ2-5, with D possibly being TRBD1 or TRBD2 (5 bases each). V shed 6 bases and J shed 7 bases, with 15 bases lying between them. The germline V gene encodes CDR1 MNHEY and CDR2 SMNVEV (reference sequence). The CDR3 length is 13 residues. The CDR3 DNA sequence: TGTGCCAGCAGAACTCAGGGAAGCGGGACCCAGTACTTC. Protein: CASRTQGSGTQYF.

Many counts were recorded for this clonotype. The CDR3 nucleotides read TGTGCCAGCAAGACTAGCGGGAGAGGCGAGCAGTTCTTC. Protein sequence: CASKTSGRGEQFF. This chain connects TRBV6-1 to TRBJ2-1; TRBD2 matches at 12 bases. The CDR3 runs to 13 residues. Germline CDR1 and CDR2: MNHNS and SASEGT. V lost 7 bases, J lost 10 bases, and 5 bases stayed unmatched.

The chain has TRBV5-4 and TRBJ2-4; 11 nucleotides align to TRBD2. The V gene end was trimmed by 5 bases and the J gene end by 2 bases; junction bases not matched to a gene: 9. The CDR3 loop spans 17 amino acids. CDR1 and CDR2 (germline): SGHNT, YYREEE (reference sequence). CDR3 in DNA: TGTGCCAGCAGTCCCTCGACTAGCGGGGTTTCCAAAAACATTCAGTACTTC. Translation: CASSPSTSGVSKNIQYF.

This clonotype was observed many times. The chain employs TRBV20-1 and TRBJ2-7; D is unresolved. The CDR3 has 10 amino acids. Trimming removed 3 bases from V and 4 bases from J, with 4 bases in between. Germline V gene lookup returns CDR1 DFQATT and CDR2 SNEGSKA (reference sequence). The DNA of the CDR3 is TGCAGTGCTAGTGGGTACGAGCAGTACTTC. Its protein is CSASGYEQYF.

This clonotype was counted many times. This chain connects TRBV3-1 to TRBJ1-5, with TRBD1 identical over 9 bases. CDR1 LGHDT and CDR2 YNNKEL come from the germline V gene (reference sequence). Germline trimming cut 2 bases from V and 5 bases from J; bases unmatched to any gene: 16. The CDR3 extends over 19 amino acids. CDR3: CASSQYLPGQGLIDQPQHF. The CDR3 coding sequence is TGTGCCAGCAGCCAATACCTCCCGGGACAGGGATTGATTGATCAGCCCCAGCATTTT.

The V gene is TRBV9, the J gene TRBJ1-4; D perhaps matches TRBD1 (5 bases). This CDR3 has 16 amino acids. Germline lookup yields CDR1 SGDLS and CDR2 YYNGEE. The germline V and J ends were trimmed by 4 bases and 5 bases, with 18 bases remaining between them. Here the CDR3 DNA reads TGTGCCAGCAGCCAAACTCCCCAGGGAGCCAATGAAAAACTGTTTTTT. Amino acids: CASSQTPQGANEKLFF.

This clonotype showed up many times. The CDR3 nucleotides are TGTGCCAGCAGCCCCCGAGGGACAGGGTGGGAGCAGTACTTC. Its translation: CASSPRGTGWEQYF. The genes are TRBV7-2 and TRBJ2-7, with TRBD1 matching 9 bases. V gave up 5 bases and J gave up 7 bases; unmatched junction bases: 9. This CDR3 is 14 amino acids long. Per germline, CDR1 SGHTA and CDR2 FQGNSA.

This clonotype was detected many times. The rearrangement uses TRBV20-1 and TRBJ2-1; no firm D call. V lost 6 bases and J 1 base, leaving 13 bases between the germline ends. CDR1 and CDR2 (germline): DFQATT, SNEGSKA (reference sequence). The CDR3 is 14 residues long. CDR3 bases: TGCAGTGCCCTGGACGGGTATTCCTACAATGAGCAGTTCTTC. It translates to CSALDGYSYNEQFF.

V is TRBV5-1 and J is TRBJ2-5, with D uncertain. The CDR3 sequence is 16 residues long. Germline V CDR1 and CDR2: SGHRS, YFSETQ. V was clipped by 4 bases and J by 7 bases, with 23 bases between them. This chain's CDR3 is CASSAALLGTDPTQYF. As DNA, the CDR3 is TGCGCCAGCAGCGCAGCGCTCTTAGGAACCGATCCGACCCAGTACTTC.

Many counts were recorded for this clonotype. The chain employs TRBV2 and TRBJ2-1; D possibly matches TRBD1 or TRBD2 (5 bases each). The CDR3 loop spans 10 amino acids. V was trimmed by 10 bases and J by 13 bases, leaving 14 bases between them. Germline V gene sequence: CDR1 SNHLY, CDR2 FYNNEI. The CDR3 DNA reads as TGTGCCACCCGGGACGGAGACCAGTTCTTC. Protein product: CATRDGDQFF.

This clonotype was counted a few times. CDR3 sequence reads: CASSRTGLVGTGELFF. CDR3 nucleotide sequence: TGCGCCAGCAGTAGAACCGGACTAGTGGGCACCGGGGAGCTGTTTTTT. The chain combines TRBV10-1 with TRBJ2-2; 7 bases align to TRBD2. Germline-derived CDR1 and CDR2 are WNHNN and SYGVQD (reference sequence). Trimming took 5 bases from V and 4 from J; bases not matched to a gene: 10. The CDR3 is 16 amino acids.

This clonotype was counted a few times. The rearrangement links TRBV19 to TRBJ2-5; D uncertain. The germline V gene has CDR1 LNHDA and CDR2 SQIVND (reference sequence). The CDR3 runs 16 residues. With 0 bases removed from V and 5 bases from J, the gap between germline ends came to 16 bases. CDR3 nucleotides: TGTGCCAGTAGTATAGACGGCGGCGGTGGGTCTGAGACCCAGTACTTC. Translation: CASSIDGGGGSETQYF.

The chain links TRBV5-1 to TRBJ2-2; D gene ambiguous. This CDR3 comprises 15 residues. V gave up 0 bases and J gave up 6 bases, with 12 bases separating them. The germline gives CDR1 SGHRS, CDR2 YFSETQ. This chain's CDR3 is CASSLEILGAGELFF. The CDR3 DNA reads TGCGCCAGCAGCTTGGAAATTCTGGGTGCCGGGGAGCTGTTTTTT.

This clonotype turned up a few times. The CDR3 bases are TGCGCCAGCAGCTTGGCCGGGCAGGAGGACACCATATATTTT. Protein sequence: CASSLAGQEDTIYF. V is TRBV5-1 and J is TRBJ1-3; D is unresolved. The ends were cut back, 0 bases at V and 8 bases at J, with 12 bases in the middle. Germline V CDR1 and CDR2: SGHRS, YFSETQ. The CDR3 is 14 amino acids.

The J gene is TRBJ2-7, the V gene TRBV20-1; tentatively, D is TRBD1 (6 bases). V was pared by 5 bases and J by 2 bases, with 13 bases between. This CDR3 has 13 residues. Germline CDR1 and CDR2: DFQATT and SNEGSKA (reference sequence). CDR3 nucleotides: TGCAGTGCTCACGGCGACAGGACCTACGAGCAGTACTTC. It is translated as CSAHGDRTYEQYF.